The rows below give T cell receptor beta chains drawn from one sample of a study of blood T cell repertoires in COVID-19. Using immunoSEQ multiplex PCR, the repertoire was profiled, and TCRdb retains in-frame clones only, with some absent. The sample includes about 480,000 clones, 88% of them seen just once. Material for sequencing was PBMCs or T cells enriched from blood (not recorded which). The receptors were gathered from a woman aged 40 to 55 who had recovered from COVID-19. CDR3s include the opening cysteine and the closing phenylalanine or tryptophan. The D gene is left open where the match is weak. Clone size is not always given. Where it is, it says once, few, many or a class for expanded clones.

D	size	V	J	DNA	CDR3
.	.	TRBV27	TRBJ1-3	TGTGCCAGCAGTTACAAACAGGGCTCTGGAAACACCATATATTTT	CASSYKQGSGNTIYF
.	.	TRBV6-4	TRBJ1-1	TGTGCCAGCAGCCCCAATACACCGGGACAATGGGGCATCAACACTGAAGCTTTCTTT	CASSPNTPGQWGINTEAFF
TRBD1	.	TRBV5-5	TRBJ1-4	TGTGCCAGCAGCCGCTTAGGGACAGCTAATGAAAAACTGTTTTTT	CASSRLGTANEKLFF
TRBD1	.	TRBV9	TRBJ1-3	TGTGCCAGCAGCGTGGGACAGGGCTCTGGAAACACCATATATTTT	CASSVGQGSGNTIYF
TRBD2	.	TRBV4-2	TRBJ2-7	TGTGCCAGCAGCAGCGGGAGGGGGTACGAGCAGTACTTC	CASSSGRGYEQYF
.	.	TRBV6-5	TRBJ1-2	TGTGCCAGCAGCCTATTTCTCCCTGGCGGCTATGGCTACACCTTC	CASSLFLPGGYGYTF
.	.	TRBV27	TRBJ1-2	TGTGCCAGCAGTTTCGAGGGTGCGTATGGCTACACCTTC	CASSFEGAYGYTF
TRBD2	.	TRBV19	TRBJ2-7	TGTGCCAGTAGTATTTCTCCGGTCGGGAGGTCCCACGAGCAGTACTTC	CASSISPVGRSHEQYF
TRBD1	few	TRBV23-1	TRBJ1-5	TGCGCCAGCAAGCCTGGGACAGGGGCGCAGCCCCAGCATTTT	CASKPGTGAQPQHF
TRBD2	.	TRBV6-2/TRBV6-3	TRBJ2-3	TGTGCCAGCAGATACGGGACTAGTGTTTTAAATACGCAGTATTTT	CASRYGTSVLNTQYF
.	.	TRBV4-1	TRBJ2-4	TGCGCCAGCAGCCCCGGACACCCAAAGGGCATTCAGTACTTC	CASSPGHPKGIQYF
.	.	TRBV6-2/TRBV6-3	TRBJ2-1	TGTGCCAGCAGTTACTCGAGGTATGACAGACGAGAATACAATGAGCAGTTCTTC	CASSYSRYDRREYNEQFF
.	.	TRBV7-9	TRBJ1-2	TGTGCCAGCAGCTTAGCCCAAGGACAGTGGTATGGCTACACCTTC	CASSLAQGQWYGYTF
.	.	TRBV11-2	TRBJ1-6	TGTGCCAGCAGCTGGGAGGGATTTGATTCACCCCTCCACTTT	CASSWEGFDSPLHF
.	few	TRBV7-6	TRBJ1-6	TGTGCCAGCAGCTTAGAGGACAGACCAAATTCACCCCTCCACTTT	CASSLEDRPNSPLHF
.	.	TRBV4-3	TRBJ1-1	TGCGCCAGCAGCCAAGAGGCCTCTCTGGGGGGCACTGAAGCTTTCTTT	CASSQEASLGGTEAFF
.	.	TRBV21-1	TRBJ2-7	TGTGCCAGCAGCTATCTTGTGTCGGTTTCGCGTCGTTTCAGGCGTCGGGGTTACGAGCAGTACTTC	CASSYLVSVSRRFRRRGYEQYF
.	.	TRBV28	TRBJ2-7	TGTGCCAGCAGTTCTGACAGTTACACCTACGAGCAGTACTTC	CASSSDSYTYEQYF
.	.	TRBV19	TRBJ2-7	TGTGCCAGTAGTATAAACATTTTATACGAGCAGTACTTC	CASSINILYEQYF
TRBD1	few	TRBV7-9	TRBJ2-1	TGTGCCAGCAGCCCGGGACAGGTGGGTGACAATGAGCAGTTCTTC	CASSPGQVGDNEQFF
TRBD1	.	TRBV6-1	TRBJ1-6	TGTGCCAGCAGTGAAACAGGGGGCGTAAATTCACCCCTCCACTTT	CASSETGGVNSPLHF
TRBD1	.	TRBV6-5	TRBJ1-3	TGTGCCAGCACCCAGGGGGACAGGGCTGAAAACACCATATATTTT	CASTQGDRAENTIYF
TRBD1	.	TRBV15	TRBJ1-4	TGTGCCACCAGCAGTGACAGGGGCAGCGAAAAACTGTTTTTT	CATSSDRGSEKLFF
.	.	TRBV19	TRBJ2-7	TGTGCCAGTAGTATAGCCTACTCCTACGAGCAGTACTTC	CASSIAYSYEQYF
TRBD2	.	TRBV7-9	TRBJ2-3	TGTGCCAGCAGCTTAGAGATGGCGGGAGGGCCAGATACGCAGTATTTT	CASSLEMAGGPDTQYF
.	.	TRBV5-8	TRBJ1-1	TGTGCCAGCAGCTTGCCGAGGAGCAACACTGAAGCTTTCTTT	CASSLPRSNTEAFF
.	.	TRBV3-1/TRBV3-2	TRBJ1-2	TGTGCCAGCAGCCACGAACAGGGTCGATTTTCTGGCTACACCTTC	CASSHEQGRFSGYTF
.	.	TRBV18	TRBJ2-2	TGTGCCAGCTCAAGCTCGGGACTGTGGACCGGGGAGCTGTTTTTT	CASSSSGLWTGELFF
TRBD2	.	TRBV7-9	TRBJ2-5	TGTGCCAGCAGCCCCCGGGAGGCAGTAAACCAAGAGACCCAGTACTTC	CASSPREAVNQETQYF
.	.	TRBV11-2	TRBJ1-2	TGTGCCAGCAGGGGCGAAGACTATGGCTACACCTTC	CASRGEDYGYTF
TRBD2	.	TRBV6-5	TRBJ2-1	TGTGCCAGCAGTCCCGGGACTAGCGGCAATGAGCAGTTCTTC	CASSPGTSGNEQFF
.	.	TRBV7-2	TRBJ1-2	TGTGCCAGCAGCTTAGCTCCAGGGTCGAGCTATGGCTACACCTTC	CASSLAPGSSYGYTF
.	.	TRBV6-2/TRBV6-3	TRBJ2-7	TGTGCCAGCAGTTACCGCCCCACAGGGATCGGCGAGCAGTACTTC	CASSYRPTGIGEQYF
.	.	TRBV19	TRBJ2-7	TGTGCCAGTACCCCCGGGACACATTCCTACGAGCAGTACTTC	CASTPGTHSYEQYF
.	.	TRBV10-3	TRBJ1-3	TGTGCCATCAGGGCGGGCCCCTTAGGAAACACCATATATTTT	CAIRAGPLGNTIYF
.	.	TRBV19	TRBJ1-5	TGTGCCAGTAGTACGCTCCGGACAGGCAATCAGCCCCAGCATTTT	CASSTLRTGNQPQHF
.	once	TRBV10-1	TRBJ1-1	TGCGCCAGCAGTGAGTTCCCAGGGGTGGACACTGAAGCTTTCTTT	CASSEFPGVDTEAFF
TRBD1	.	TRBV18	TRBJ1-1	TGTGCCAGCTCCCCAACAGGGGTTACTGAAGCTTTCTTT	CASSPTGVTEAFF
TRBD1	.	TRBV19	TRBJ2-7	TGTGCCACGTCCCGGGACAGGCTTGGCGGCGAGCAGTACTTC	CATSRDRLGGEQYF
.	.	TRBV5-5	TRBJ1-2	TGTGCCAGCAGCTTCGAGAGCTATGGCTACACCTTC	CASSFESYGYTF
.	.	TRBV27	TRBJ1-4	TGTGCCAGCAGTATGATGCGGGTGGCTAATGAAAAACTGTTTTTT	CASSMMRVANEKLFF
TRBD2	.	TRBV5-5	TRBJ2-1	TGTGCCAGCAGCGCCGGCGGAGCGGGATCTATCGATGAGCAGTTCTTC	CASSAGGAGSIDEQFF
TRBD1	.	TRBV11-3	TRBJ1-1	TGTGCCAGCAGCCTACGCAAAGGACAGGGGGCATTTACTGAAGCTTTCTTT	CASSLRKGQGAFTEAFF